The rows below give T cell receptor beta chains drawn from one sample of a study of CD8 T cells in ankylosing spondylitis. Each CDR3 protein gets one entry after TCRdb re-called the 5' RACE reads with MiXCR. The sample contains hundreds of thousands of distinct CDR3 sequences, 8% to 9.5% of which appear only once. Source material: blood, either unsorted or a sorted T cell fraction (not recorded which). Source of these receptors: a male donor with ankylosing spondylitis or in good health (not recorded which). CDR3s include the opening cysteine and the closing phenylalanine or tryptophan. D genes are given only for firm matches. For some rows the clone size is stated as once, few or many, or as a class when expanded; others skip it.

>TRBD1|TRBJ1-2|many|TRBV20-1
TGCAGTGCCATGGGACAGGGGGGTTATGGCTACACCTTC
CSAMGQGGYGYTF
>-|TRBJ1-1|-|TRBV5-1
TGCGCCAGCAGCTTGGCCGGGATGGGCACTGAAGCTTTCTTT
CASSLAGMGTEAFF
>-|TRBJ1-5|many|TRBV19
TGTGCCAGTAGACCCAGGGACAACAGCAATCAGCCCCAGCATTTT
CASRPRDNSNQPQHF
>-|TRBJ2-1|few|TRBV15
TGTGCCCCGCGGCGGTTTAGCTCCTACAATGAGCAGTTCTTC
CAPRRFSSYNEQFF
>TRBD1|TRBJ1-5|many|TRBV7-2
TGTGCCAGCAGTACAAGGGGGCCTCAGCCCCAGCATTTT
CASSTRGPQPQHF
>-|TRBJ2-7|-|TRBV12-3/TRBV12-4
TGTGCCAGCGGGGGGACCGTACGATTCGACGAGCAGTACTTC
CASGGTVRFDEQYF
>-|TRBJ2-1|many|TRBV24-1
TGTGCCACCAGTGATACGGGATACAATGAGCAGTTCTTC
CATSDTGYNEQFF
>TRBD2|TRBJ2-7|many|TRBV20-1
TGCAGTGCCGGCCGTTGGCGTGGGACTATCCACGAGCAGTACTTC
CSAGRWRGTIHEQYF
>-|TRBJ1-4|-|TRBV5-1
TGCGCCAGCAGCCGGCAGCAGGACAATGAAAAACTGTTTTTT
CASSRQQDNEKLFF
>-|TRBJ1-1|many|TRBV29-1
TGCAGCGTATACCATACTGAAGCTTTCTTT
CSVYHTEAFF
>-|TRBJ1-5|many|TRBV6-1
TGTGCCAGCAGGACAGCCGTCAATCAGCCCCAGCATTTT
CASRTAVNQPQHF
>-|TRBJ2-1|-|TRBV5-1
TGCGCCAGCAGCTTGAGACTAGAAGGCAATGAGCAGTTCTTC
CASSLRLEGNEQFF
>TRBD1|TRBJ2-5|many|TRBV5-1
TGCGCCAGCAGCCCACGACAGGGCAATCAAGAGACCCAGTACTTC
CASSPRQGNQETQYF
>-|TRBJ1-3|-|TRBV12-3/TRBV12-4
TGTGCCAGCACCCGGCCGGGATCCTCTGGAAACACCATATATTTT
CASTRPGSSGNTIYF
>-|TRBJ2-7|-|TRBV28
TGTGCCAGCAGTTTATGGGCCGAAAGCTCCTACGAGCAGTACTTC
CASSLWAESSYEQYF
>TRBD1|TRBJ2-1|few|TRBV5-5
TGTGCCAGCAGCTTGCATCAAGGGGGCTTCAATGAGCAGTTCTTC
CASSLHQGGFNEQFF
>-|TRBJ1-6|-|TRBV7-9
TGTGCCAGCAGCTTTACAGGGTCCTATAATTCACCCCTCCACTTT
CASSFTGSYNSPLHF
>TRBD1|TRBJ2-1|many|TRBV20-1
TGCAGTGCCCCCGTAGGGGACAGGGCTACAGGAGAGCAGTTCTTC
CSAPVGDRATGEQFF
>TRBD1|TRBJ2-5|-|TRBV6-5
TGTGCCAGCAGTTACCCGCGACAGGGCCAAGAGACCCAGTACTTC
CASSYPRQGQETQYF
>-|TRBJ2-1|many|TRBV20-1
TGCAGTGCTAGAAAAAGGGACTTCTCCAACTACAATGAGCAGTTCTTC
CSARKRDFSNYNEQFF
>TRBD2|TRBJ2-2|few|TRBV27
TGTGCCAGCAGTTTAGGTCGAGCGGGGGGGCCCGGGGAGCTGTTTTTT
CASSLGRAGGPGELFF
>-|TRBJ2-1|many|TRBV20-1
TGCAGTGTCGAGCCGGGCAATGAGCAGTTCTTC
CSVEPGNEQFF
>TRBD1|TRBJ2-2|few|TRBV30
TGTGCCTACTATCGACAGGGATACTCCGGGGAGCTGTTTTTT
CAYYRQGYSGELFF
>TRBD2|TRBJ2-1|many|TRBV20-1
TGCAGTGCTAGGCCTATGGGACTAGCGGGAGTCAATGAGCAGTTCTTC
CSARPMGLAGVNEQFF
>TRBD1|TRBJ1-2|many|TRBV7-2
TGTGCCAGCAGCTCTTCCAGGGGGTATGGCTACACCTTC
CASSSSRGYGYTF
>-|TRBJ2-1|many|TRBV10-3
TGTGCCATCAGTCTGCCAGGGGAGTCCTACAATGAGCAGTTCTTC
CAISLPGESYNEQFF
>-|TRBJ2-7|many|TRBV7-9
TGTGCCAGCAGCTTAGTAGGTTTCCACGAGCAGTACTTC
CASSLVGFHEQYF
>TRBD1|TRBJ2-3|many|TRBV5-1
TGCGCCAGCAGCCTCTCCGGGACAGGGAGCACAGATACGCAGTATTTT
CASSLSGTGSTDTQYF
>-|TRBJ2-2|many|TRBV10-3
TGTGCCATCACGAGGAGGAGTAGCGGAGTAGCGAACACCGGGGAGCTGTTTTTT
CAITRRSSGVANTGELFF
>TRBD2|TRBJ2-2|many|TRBV4-2
TGTGCCAGCAGCCAAGCGCCTAGCGGGAGGGCCGTTGCCGGGGAGCTGTTTTTT
CASSQAPSGRAVAGELFF
>-|TRBJ2-7|many|TRBV7-9
TGTGCCAGCAGCTTACCGAGCGGCTACGAGCAGTACTTC
CASSLPSGYEQYF
>TRBD2|TRBJ2-1|few|TRBV7-3
TGTGCCAGCAGCTTAACGGGGGCGGGAGGTTCCCCTAAAAGCTCCTACAATGAGCAGTTCTTC
CASSLTGAGGSPKSSYNEQFF
>-|TRBJ1-2|many|TRBV20-1
TGCAGTGCGAAAGTGCGGACTGTAGGCTACACCTTC
CSAKVRTVGYTF
>-|TRBJ2-3|many|TRBV5-6
TGTGCCAGCACCGAGGGGGTGACAGATACGCAGTATTTT
CASTEGVTDTQYF
>TRBD1|TRBJ1-5|many|TRBV7-2
TGTGCCAGCAGCCAGGGGGCCGGTCAGCCCCAGCATTTT
CASSQGAGQPQHF
>TRBD1|TRBJ1-2|many|TRBV18
TGTGCCAGCTCACCTGGGACAGGGAAAGGCTACACCTTC
CASSPGTGKGYTF
>-|TRBJ1-2|many|TRBV7-8
TGTGCCAGCAGTTCCGACGGGGGAGGCTATGGCTACACCTTC
CASSSDGGGYGYTF
>TRBD2|TRBJ2-2|-|TRBV20-1
TGCAGTGCTAGCGGGAGGGCCGAAGGCGGGGAGCTGTTTTTT
CSASGRAEGGELFF
>-|TRBJ1-1|many|TRBV5-1
TGCGCCAGCAGCTTTGACGCCCGCACCGAAGCTTTCTTT
CASSFDARTEAFF
>TRBD1|TRBJ1-6|many|TRBV20-1
TGCAGTGCTAGACCCCGGACAGGGGGGAGGTCACCCCTCCACTTT
CSARPRTGGRSPLHF
>TRBD1|TRBJ1-1|-|TRBV19
TGTGCCAGTAGTACCAAGATGACAGGGTACACTGAAGCTTTCTTT
CASSTKMTGYTEAFF
>-|TRBJ1-1|-|TRBV7-3
TGTGCCAGCGCGGCTACAAGGAACACTGAAGCTTTCTTT
CASAATRNTEAFF
>TRBD1|TRBJ2-3|many|TRBV12-3/TRBV12-4
TGTGCCAGCAGTCGGACAGGGTCCACAGATACGCAGTATTTT
CASSRTGSTDTQYF
>-|TRBJ1-2|many|TRBV19
TGTGCCAGTAGTATTGGGAGTGTACAGTCCTATGGCTACACCTTC
CASSIGSVQSYGYTF
>-|TRBJ2-3|many|TRBV12-3/TRBV12-4
TGTGCCAGCAGAAGACTAGGCGCAGATACGCAGTATTTT
CASRRLGADTQYF
>-|TRBJ2-3|many|TRBV12-3/TRBV12-4
TGTGCCAGCAGTTTAGATGGTAGCTCGGATACGCAGTATTTT
CASSLDGSSDTQYF
>-|TRBJ2-1|many|TRBV4-3
TGCGCCAGCAGCCAAGAAAGGTTCGATGAGCAGTTCTTC
CASSQERFDEQFF
>-|TRBJ1-1|-|TRBV6-1
TGTGCCAGCAGTGAAACGGGGGCGCCGGACACTGAAGCTTTCTTT
CASSETGAPDTEAFF
>TRBD1|TRBJ2-7|few|TRBV11-2
TGTGCCAGCAGCTTATACCCGATCGACACAGGGGGCCCGACCTACGAGCAGTACTTC
CASSLYPIDTGGPTYEQYF
>-|TRBJ1-1|many|TRBV6-5
TGTGCCAGCAGTTACAGGAACACTGAAGCTTTCTTT
CASSYRNTEAFF
>TRBD1|TRBJ1-4|many|TRBV4-2
TGTGCCAGCAGCTCCGACAGGGGAGGGGAAAAACTGTTTTTT
CASSSDRGGEKLFF
>TRBD2|TRBJ2-1|-|TRBV30
TGTGCCTGGAGTGTAGGTGGACTAGCCCACAATGAGCAGTTCTTC
CAWSVGGLAHNEQFF
>-|TRBJ2-1|many|TRBV9
TGTGCCAGCAGCACCCGTGGGGATCGAACCAACAATGAGCAGTTCTTC
CASSTRGDRTNNEQFF
>-|TRBJ2-2|many|TRBV9
TGTGCCAGCAGCCCTAGAAGGGGCGGCGGGGAGCTGTTTTTT
CASSPRRGGGELFF
>TRBD1|TRBJ1-5|many|TRBV20-1
TGCAGTGCACGGACAGGGGGGGATCAGCCCCAGCATTTT
CSARTGGDQPQHF
>-|TRBJ1-1|many|TRBV7-2
TGTGCCAGCAGCCCCCAACGGGTGACTGAAGCTTTCTTT
CASSPQRVTEAFF
>-|TRBJ1-2|-|TRBV19
TGTGCCAGTAGAGCAGGGGTCCTTGGCTACACCTTC
CASRAGVLGYTF
>TRBD2|TRBJ2-1|many|TRBV20-1
TGCAGTGCTCAAACTAGCGCCTCGAAGGAGAGCTCCTACAATGAGCAGTTCTTC
CSAQTSASKESSYNEQFF